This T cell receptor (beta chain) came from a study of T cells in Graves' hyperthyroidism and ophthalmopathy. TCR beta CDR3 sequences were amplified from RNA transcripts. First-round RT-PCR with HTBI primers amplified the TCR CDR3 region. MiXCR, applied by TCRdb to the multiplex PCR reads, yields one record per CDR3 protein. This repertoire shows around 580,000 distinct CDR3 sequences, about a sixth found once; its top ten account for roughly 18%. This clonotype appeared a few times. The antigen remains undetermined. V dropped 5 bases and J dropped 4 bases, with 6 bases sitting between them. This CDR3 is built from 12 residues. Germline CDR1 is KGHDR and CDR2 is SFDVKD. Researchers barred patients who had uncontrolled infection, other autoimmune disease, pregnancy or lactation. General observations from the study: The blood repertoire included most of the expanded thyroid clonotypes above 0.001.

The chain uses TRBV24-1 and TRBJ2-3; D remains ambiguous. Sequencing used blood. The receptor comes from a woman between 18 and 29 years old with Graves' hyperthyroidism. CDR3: CATSGMPDTQYF. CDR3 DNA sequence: TGTGCCACCAGTGGCATGCCAGATACGCAGTATTTT.